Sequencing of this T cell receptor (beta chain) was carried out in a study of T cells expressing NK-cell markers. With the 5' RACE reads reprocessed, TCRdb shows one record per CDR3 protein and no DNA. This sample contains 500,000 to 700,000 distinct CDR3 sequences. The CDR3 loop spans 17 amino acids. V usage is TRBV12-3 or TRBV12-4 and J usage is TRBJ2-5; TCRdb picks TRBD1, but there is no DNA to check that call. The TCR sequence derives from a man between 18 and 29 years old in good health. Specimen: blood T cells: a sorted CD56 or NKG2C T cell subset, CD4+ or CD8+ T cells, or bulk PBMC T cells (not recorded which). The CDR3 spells CASSLRTAQTYQETQYF.